This record covers a single T cell receptor beta chain. Antigen specificity is unknown. This sample is drawn from a study of beta chain features in type 1 diabetes. The whole isolated RNA underwent reverse transcription, so sequencing captured expressed TCRB transcripts. Repertoires were generated with immunoSEQ multiplex PCR, while TCRdb's copy carries only in-frame clones and drops some. Among around 250,000 clones, roughly 25% were seen once, and the ten largest hold around 0.012%. Study outcomes and limitations: Individuals with type 1 diabetes displayed fewer insertions and more deletions at VDJ junctions. Shorter TCRB CDR3s, moderately but significantly so, were found in Type 1 diabetes patients in all four CD4+ subsets.

The V and J ends lost 0 bases and 7 bases respectively, with 12 bases between them. CDR3 length: 14 amino acids. The V gene's germline CDR1 is MNHEY and CDR2 SVGAGI. Every single donor gave one heparinised blood draw, and these averaged about 116 mL. The authors sorted CD4+ naive, central memory, regulatory and stem cell-like memory cells via CD45RO/CCR7/CD25/CD127/CD95/CD27. The sequence derives from a woman younger than 45 with type 1 diabetes. The rearrangement links TRBV6-5 to TRBJ1-2; D may be TRBD1 (5 bases). What was sequenced was naive CD4+ T cells from blood. CDR3 residues: CASSYSYQGAGYTF. As DNA, the CDR3 is TGTGCCAGCAGTTACTCGTATCAAGGGGCTGGCTACACCTTC.